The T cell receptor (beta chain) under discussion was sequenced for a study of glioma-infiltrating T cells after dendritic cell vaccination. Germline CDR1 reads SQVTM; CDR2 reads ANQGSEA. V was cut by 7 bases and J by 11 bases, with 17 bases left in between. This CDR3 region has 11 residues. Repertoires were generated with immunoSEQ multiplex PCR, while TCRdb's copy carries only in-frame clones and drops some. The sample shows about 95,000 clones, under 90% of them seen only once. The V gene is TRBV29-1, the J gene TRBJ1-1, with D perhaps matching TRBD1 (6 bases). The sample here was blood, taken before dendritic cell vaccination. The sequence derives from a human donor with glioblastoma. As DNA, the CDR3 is TGCAGCGCCCAACAGGGCCCGTGGGCTTTCTTT. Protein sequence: CSAQQGPWAFF.